This TCR beta chain comes out of a study of regulatory T cells in long-lasting Graves disease. Time point indicated: newly diagnosed GD, antithyroid drugs for less than 3 months. PBMC-derived RNA was used for the TCR library. V was clipped by 8 bases and J by 0 bases; unmatched bases: 2. Germline V CDR1 and CDR2: MGHDK, SYGVNS. The CDR3 consists of 13 residues. This clonotype was picked up many times. To make TCR beta libraries, researchers used iRepertoire HTBI primers and Arm-PCR of CDR3 regions. TCRdb re-derived calls from the multiplex PCR reads in MiXCR, one entry per CDR3 protein. The sample has 350,000 to 500,000 distinct CDR3 sequences; 11% to 15% are singletons. These data are also associated with another study on T cells in Graves' hyperthyroidism and ophthalmopathy. From that report: HTBI primers were used for first-round RT-PCR of the TCR CDR3. Blood also held most thyroid clonotypes expanded beyond 0.001.

This sequence originates from a woman aged 50 to 65 with Graves disease. V usage is TRBV25-1 and J usage is TRBJ1-1, with 8 bases identical to TRBD1. This specimen consisted of peripheral blood mononuclear cells (PBMCs), obtained at new diagnosis, from a patient treated with antithyroid drugs. DNA of the CDR3: TGTGCCAGCCGGGACAGGATGAACACTGAAGCTTTCTTT. It encodes CASRDRMNTEAFF.